A single sample is the source of the 29 T cell receptor beta chains below, sequenced in a study of blood T cell repertoires in COVID-19. Profiling relied on immunoSEQ multiplex PCR, and the TCRdb table lists in-frame clones only, not all of them. The sample consists of around 700,000 clones, approximately 90% of them appearing once. The sequenced material came from peripheral blood. These receptors came from a woman between 18 and 29 years old with acute or convalescent COVID-19.

The J gene is TRBJ2-4, the V gene TRBV13; D gene unclear. V lost 0 bases to trimming and J lost 8 bases, with 20 bases between them. Germline V gene lookup returns CDR1 PRHDT and CDR2 FYEKMQ (reference sequence). This CDR3 is built from 17 residues. CDR3 sequence: CASSLGQVYGLLDIQYF. The CDR3 nucleotides are TGTGCCAGCAGCTTAGGACAAGTTTATGGGCTTCTTGACATTCAGTACTTC.

This rearrangement joins TRBV10-3 to TRBJ1-6; D might be TRBD1 (5 bases). The CDR3 totals 16 residues. Trimming took 2 bases from V and 4 from J, leaving 12 bases between them. Germline CDR1 and CDR2: ENHRY and SYGVKD. CDR3: CAISERQRGYNSPLHF. The DNA of the CDR3 is TGTGCCATCAGTGAGAGGCAGCGGGGGTATAATTCACCCCTCCACTTT.

The V call is TRBV2, the J call TRBJ1-5; possible D gene TRBD1, 6 bases. The CDR3 consists of 15 residues. Germline CDR1 reads SNHLY; CDR2 reads FYNNEI. The V and J ends lost 7 bases and 6 bases respectively, with 19 bases between them. The CDR3 sequence is CASNPTGGAPQPQHF. The CDR3, as DNA: TGTGCCAGCAACCCCACGGGGGGGGCACCTCAGCCCCAGCATTTT.

The chain uses TRBV7-9 and TRBJ1-2; D remains unclear. CDR1 SEHNR and CDR2 FQNEAQ come from the germline V gene (reference sequence). Trimming left V 4 bases short and J 6 bases short, with 6 bases between. This CDR3 is 11 amino acids long. The CDR3 spells CASSSLHGYTF. In DNA, the CDR3 is TGTGCCAGCAGCTCCCTCCATGGCTACACCTTC.

This sequence joins TRBV5-1 and TRBJ1-3; 8 bases agree with TRBD1. J gave up 3 bases and V 4 bases, and 3 bases lay outside the gene matches. The germline V gene encodes CDR1 SGHRS and CDR2 YFSETQ. There are 14 residues in the CDR3. As DNA, the CDR3 is TGCGCCAGCAGCGCGGACAGGGTTGGAAACACCATATATTTT. Translating gives CASSADRVGNTIYF. The full variable domain, in which reference TRBV5-1 and TRBJ1-3 provide the parts outside the CDR3, is KAGVTQTPRYLIKTRGQQVTLSCSPISGHRSVSWYQQTPGQGLQFLFEYFSETQRNKGNFPGRFSGRQFSNSRSEMNVSTLELGDSALYLCASSADRVGNTIYFGEGSWLTVV.

The J gene is TRBJ2-7, the V gene TRBV2; 9 bases line up with TRBD2. Trimming at V came to 2 bases and at J to 11 bases, leaving 10 bases not matched to a gene. This CDR3 has 14 amino acids. CDR1 is SNHLY and CDR2 is FYNNEI in the germline V gene. The DNA of the CDR3 is TGTGCCAGCAGTGAATCTAATAGCGGGGGTTTCGAGTACTTC. Protein sequence: CASSESNSGGFEYF.

The gene calls are TRBV5-1 and TRBJ1-6, with 8 bases lining up with TRBD1. With 2 bases clipped from V and 2 bases from J, the junction kept 3 bases outside the gene matches. The CDR3 loop spans 16 amino acids. Germline V gives CDR1 SGHRS, CDR2 YFSETQ. The CDR3 here is CASSLGQGPYNSPLHF. As DNA, the CDR3 is TGCGCCAGCAGCTTAGGACAGGGACCCTATAATTCACCCCTCCACTTT.

This rearrangement joins TRBV19 to TRBJ1-2; no clear D gene. The CDR3 is made up of 13 amino acids. The V gene's germline CDR1 is LNHDA and CDR2 SQIVND (reference sequence). V dropped 5 bases and J dropped 7 bases, with 14 bases sitting between them. The CDR3 DNA follows: TGTGCCAGTAGTCAGCCGGGGTTGGGTGGCTACACCTTC. It encodes CASSQPGLGGYTF.

The chain recombines TRBV4-2 with TRBJ2-3; 13 bases fit TRBD2. V trimming: 1 base; J trimming: 6 bases; junction bases outside the gene matches: 1. Germline V gene lookup returns CDR1 LGHNA and CDR2 YNFKEQ. The CDR3 is made up of 15 amino acids. CDR3 in DNA: TGTGCCAGCAGCCAAGGGACTAGCGGGGGTGATACGCAGTATTTT. Its protein product is CASSQGTSGGDTQYF.

The V and J genes are TRBV7-8 and TRBJ2-2, with D perhaps matching TRBD2 (5 bases). CDR1 and CDR2 from the germline V gene are SGHVS and FQNEAQ. The CDR3 spans 17 residues. With 1 base removed from V and 0 bases from J, the gap between germline ends came to 12 bases. The chain's CDR3 is CASSLGGSSANTGELFF. The CDR3 region has the DNA TGTGCCAGCAGCTTAGGAGGGTCCAGCGCGAACACCGGGGAGCTGTTTTTT.

The V and J genes are TRBV5-4 and TRBJ1-2; D gene ambiguous. Trimming removed 2 bases at V and 6 bases at J, with 11 bases between. The CDR3 extends over 13 amino acids. CDR1 SGHNT and CDR2 YYREEE come from the germline V gene (reference sequence). The CDR3 DNA is TGTGCCAGCAGCTTTGATGGGGAGCATGGCTACACCTTC. Protein product: CASSFDGEHGYTF.

The genes are TRBV7-8 and TRBJ2-1, with D possibly matching TRBD1 (5 bases). CDR3 length: 14 residues. Trimming shortened V by 4 bases and J by 2 bases, and 9 bases separated the two germline ends. Germline CDR1 is SGHVS and CDR2 is FQNEAQ. The CDR3 reads CASSSGQAYNEQFF. The CDR3 DNA sequence: TGTGCCAGCAGCTCCGGACAAGCCTACAATGAGCAGTTCTTC.

The chain carries TRBV11-1 and TRBJ2-1, with a weak D call TRBD2 (5 bases). Germline CDR1 SGHAT, CDR2 FQDESV (reference sequence). With 0 bases removed from V and 6 bases from J, the gap between germline ends came to 9 bases. This CDR3 is 14 amino acids long. The CDR3 loop is CASSLAGGANEQFF. Written as DNA, the CDR3 is TGTGCCAGCAGCTTAGCCGGAGGTGCCAATGAGCAGTTCTTC.

V usage is TRBV4-3 and J usage is TRBJ2-1, with TRBD2 matching 11 bases. The CDR3 sequence is 18 residues long. V lost 0 bases to trimming and J lost 6 bases; unmatched junction nucleotides: 10. The V gene's germline CDR1 is LGHNA and CDR2 YSLEER. CDR3 protein: CASSQDRIAGGPLNEQFF. For the CDR3, the DNA is TGCGCCAGCAGCCAAGATCGAATAGCGGGGGGGCCTCTCAATGAGCAGTTCTTC.

The chain combines TRBV12-3 or TRBV12-4 with TRBJ1-2; possible D gene TRBD1, 5 bases. CDR3 length: 13 residues. V was pared by 0 bases and J by 4 bases, with 6 bases between. CDR3 loop: CASSLAGVYGYTF. For the CDR3, the DNA is TGTGCCAGCAGTTTAGCAGGGGTCTATGGCTACACCTTC.

This chain joins TRBV29-1 and TRBJ2-1, with TRBD2 matching 8 bases. The CDR3 is 12 residues long. The germline V gene has CDR1 SQVTM and CDR2 ANQGSEA. V lost 2 bases to trimming and J lost 8 bases; unmatched junction nucleotides: 2. This chain's CDR3 is CSVELRGDEQFF. CDR3 in DNA: TGCAGCGTTGAATTGCGGGGGGATGAGCAGTTCTTC.

The rearrangement links TRBV6-6 to TRBJ1-2; D is undetermined. V was pared by 0 bases and J by 2 bases, with 7 bases between. This CDR3 has 14 amino acids. From germline, CDR1 is MNHNY and CDR2 SVGAGI (reference sequence). The CDR3 reads CASSYSPVNYGYTF. The CDR3 region has the DNA TGTGCCAGCAGTTACTCGCCGGTGAACTATGGCTACACCTTC.

This clone was seen a single time. The rearrangement joins TRBV27 to TRBJ2-3, with 7 bases identical to TRBD2. Trimming cost V 5 bases and J 2 bases; bases outside gene matches: 10. The CDR3 is 16 amino acids. CDR1 and CDR2 from the germline V gene are MNHEY and SMNVEV (reference sequence). The CDR3 DNA reads as TGTGCCAGCAGTCCCCGAGCGGGGTTCCTCACAGATACGCAGTATTTT. It yields the protein CASSPRAGFLTDTQYF.

This rearrangement joins TRBV5-4 to TRBJ1-2; 7 nucleotides line up with TRBD1. Germline CDR1 and CDR2: SGHNT and YYREEE (reference sequence). There are 14 residues in the CDR3. Trimming at V came to 0 bases and at J to 13 bases, leaving 12 bases not matched to a gene. The chain's CDR3 is CASSLASSTGKVTF. For the CDR3, the DNA is TGTGCCAGCAGCTTGGCCTCCTCGACAGGGAAGGTCACCTTC.

This chain uses TRBV10-3 with TRBJ1-3; a possible D gene is TRBD1 (6 bases). The germline CDR1 and CDR2 sequences are ENHRY and SYGVKD. V was pared by 7 bases and J by 3 bases, with 16 bases between. This CDR3 spans 15 amino acids. CDR3: CAITGRGLSGNTIYF. CDR3 in DNA: TGTGCCATCACAGGGCGGGGGCTGAGTGGAAACACCATATATTTT.

This chain joins TRBV2 and TRBJ1-2, with D perhaps matching TRBD1 (5 bases). The CDR3 has 14 amino acids. CDR1 is SNHLY and CDR2 is FYNNEI in the germline V gene. V was trimmed by 1 base and J by 4 bases, leaving 10 bases between them. The CDR3 sequence is CASSEDPGGYGYTF. CDR3 sequence (DNA): TGTGCCAGCAGTGAAGATCCCGGGGGCTATGGCTACACCTTC.

The V gene is TRBV5-5, the J gene TRBJ2-7, with D uncertain. CDR1 SGHKS and CDR2 YYEKEE come from the germline V gene (reference sequence). This CDR3 spans 14 amino acids. The V and J ends lost 1 base and 2 bases respectively, with 10 bases between them. The CDR3 DNA is TGTGCCAGCAGCTTGCAGGCCCTGACCTACGAGCAGTACTTC. Protein product: CASSLQALTYEQYF.

The chain uses TRBV6-5 and TRBJ1-1; TRBD1 matches at 9 bases. Trimming removed 6 bases from V and 7 bases from J; junction bases left unmatched: 12. The CDR3 loop spans 15 amino acids. Per germline, CDR1 MNHEY and CDR2 SVGAGI. Written as DNA, the CDR3 is TGTGCCAGCAGCGCCCCCGGGACAGGGAAAGTTGAAGCTTTCTTT. This sequence encodes CASSAPGTGKVEAFF.

This chain joins TRBV6-5 and TRBJ2-3; D may be TRBD1 (5 bases). This CDR3 spans 15 amino acids. Germline assignment: CDR1 MNHEY and CDR2 SVGAGI. With 0 bases removed from V and 5 bases from J, the gap between germline ends came to 12 bases. The CDR3 here is CASSYSPDQGDTQYF. The CDR3, as DNA: TGTGCCAGCAGTTACTCCCCGGACCAGGGAGATACGCAGTATTTT.

Concerning this clone itself: Mismatch with germline at one junction end may stem from a read error. V usage is TRBV15 and J usage is TRBJ1-2, with no clear D. Germline V gives CDR1 LNHNV, CDR2 YYDKDF (reference sequence). The CDR3 totals 11 residues. The CDR3 coding sequence is TGTGCCACCAGCAGTGCCCTAGAGCCTCTCTTC. This gives the protein CATSSALEPLF.

This clone was recorded only once. The CDR3 end shows no conserved phenylalanine or tryptophan, and so a read error is likely. The CDR3 region is CASSPRQASEAFL. The CDR3 nucleotides are TGTGCCAGCAGCCCCCGGCAGGCTTCTGAAGCTTTCCTT. The chain joins TRBV3-1 (or the pseudogene TRBV3-2) to TRBJ1-1, with unresolved D. V lost 4 bases, J lost 6 bases, and 12 bases lay in between. Germline lookup yields CDR1 LGHDT and CDR2 YNNKEL (reference sequence). This CDR3 contains 13 residues.

The chain couples TRBV2 to TRBJ1-2; D uncertain. Trimming pared 4 bases from V and 2 bases from J, leaving 5 bases between. This CDR3 comprises 12 residues. Germline assignment: CDR1 SNHLY and CDR2 FYNNEI. CDR3 amino acids: CASSARNYGYTF. CDR3 DNA: TGTGCCAGCAGTGCGAGGAACTATGGCTACACCTTC.

J is TRBJ1-2 and V is TRBV15; D is perhaps TRBD1 (6 bases). The germline V gene has CDR1 LNHNV and CDR2 YYDKDF (reference sequence). This CDR3 has 16 amino acids. Trimming shortened V by 0 bases and J by 4 bases, and 15 bases separated the two germline ends. This CDR3 reads CATSRDRGARRYGYTF. The CDR3 DNA reads TGTGCCACCAGCAGAGATCGGGGGGCCCGGCGCTATGGCTACACCTTC.

This clone was observed once. The CDR3: CASSLGAGADVNTEAFF. The CDR3 nucleotides are TGCGCCAGCAGCTTGGGGGCAGGGGCCGACGTGAACACTGAAGCTTTCTTT. This chain uses TRBV5-1 with TRBJ1-1, with TRBD1 as a possible D gene (6 bases). Trimming took 0 bases from V and 0 from J, leaving 15 bases between them. Germline lookup yields CDR1 SGHRS and CDR2 YFSETQ. This CDR3 has 17 residues.